A single TCR beta chain is shown here with its context. Trimming took off 0 bases at V and 2 bases at J, with 10 bases between the two ends. This CDR3 is built from 16 residues. Germline V gene lookup returns CDR1 MDHEN and CDR2 SYDVKM. This entry is derived from a study of OX40 agonist ivuxolimab in advanced cancers. Study summary: The study enrolled dose-escalation patients with hepatocellular carcinoma, melanoma, renal cell or head and neck cancer.

Produced via immunoSEQ multiplex PCR; TCRdb's table is partial and in-frame only. Of approximately 60,000 clones in the sample, almost 85% are singletons; the top ten hold 9.8%. This receptor was identified in an adult with an advanced solid tumor such as melanoma, head and neck, liver or kidney cancer. The J gene is TRBJ2-2, the V gene TRBV28; D is perhaps TRBD1 (5 bases). The sequences come from CD4+ or CD8+ T cells sorted from blood, collected in a trial of the OX40 agonist ivuxolimab. CDR3 in amino acids: CASSLWDNLNTGELFF. CDR3 in DNA: TGTGCCAGCAGTTTATGGGACAACCTTAACACCGGGGAGCTGTTTTTT.